This T cell receptor (beta chain) derives from a study of vaccination effects on CD4 cells after COVID-19. Study outcomes and limitations: Pronounced clonal contraction occurred in clones induced by infection and by vaccine late after vaccination. Only a few convalescent patients and no early post-infection timepoints featured in the study.

The V gene's germline CDR1 is LNHDA and CDR2 SQIVND (reference sequence). This CDR3 is built from 12 residues. V dropped 4 bases and J dropped 5 bases, with 6 bases sitting between them. With respect to this clone: Its specificity is not known.

The data were produced by immunoSEQ multiplex PCR, yet TCRdb's version contains in-frame clones alone and is incomplete. This sample has 20,000 to 25,000 clones; almost 70% occur once, and the top ten carry around a tenth. Pools of viral peptides were used by the ViraFEST assay to expand antigen-specific CD4+ T cells ahead of sequencing. Cells that had been cultured for 10 days were the source of isolated CD4+ T cells. People in the vaccine group had not been infected with SARS-CoV-2 before, and their nucleocapsid antibodies were negative. On days 3 and 7, fresh IL-2 medium replaced half the medium.

The sequencing here drew on CD4+ T cells from PBMCs cultured with HCoV-NL63 spike peptides, taken before COVID-19 vaccination. This rearrangement joins TRBV19 to TRBJ2-4; D is unclear. The sequence derives from a human donor who received a COVID-19 vaccine. The CDR3 here is CASSTRENIQYF. DNA of the CDR3: TGTGCCAGTAGTACCCGGGAAAACATTCAGTACTTC.